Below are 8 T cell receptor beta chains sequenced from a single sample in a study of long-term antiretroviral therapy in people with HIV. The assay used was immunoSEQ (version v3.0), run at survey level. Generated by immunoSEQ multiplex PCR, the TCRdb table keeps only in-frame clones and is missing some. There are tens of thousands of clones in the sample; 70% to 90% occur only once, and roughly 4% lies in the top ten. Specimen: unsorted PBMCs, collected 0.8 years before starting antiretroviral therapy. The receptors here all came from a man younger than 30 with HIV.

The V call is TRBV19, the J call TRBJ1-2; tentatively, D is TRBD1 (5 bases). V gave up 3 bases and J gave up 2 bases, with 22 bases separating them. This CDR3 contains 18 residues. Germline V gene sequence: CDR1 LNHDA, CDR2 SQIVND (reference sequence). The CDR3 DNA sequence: TGTGCCAGTAGTATTAGCATAAGACGGGCAGGGACGAACTATGGCTACACCTTC. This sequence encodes CASSISIRRAGTNYGYTF.

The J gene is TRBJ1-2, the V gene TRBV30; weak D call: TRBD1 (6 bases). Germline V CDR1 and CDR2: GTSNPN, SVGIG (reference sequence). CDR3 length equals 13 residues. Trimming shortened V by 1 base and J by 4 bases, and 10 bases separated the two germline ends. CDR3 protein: CAWSEGGVYGYTF. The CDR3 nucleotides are TGTGCCTGGAGTGAGGGGGGGGTCTATGGCTACACCTTC.

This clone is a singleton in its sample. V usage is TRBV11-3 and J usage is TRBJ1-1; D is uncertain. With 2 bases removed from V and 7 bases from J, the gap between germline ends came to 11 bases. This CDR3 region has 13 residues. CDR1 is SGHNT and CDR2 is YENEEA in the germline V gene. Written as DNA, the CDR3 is TGTGCCAGCAGCTTATGGCCGGCAGATGAAGCTTTCTTT. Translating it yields CASSLWPADEAFF.

CDR3 sequence reads: CASSQDNNQPQHF. The CDR3 coding sequence is TGCGCCAGCAGCCAAGATAATAATCAGCCCCAGCATTTT. The chain joins TRBV4-1 to TRBJ1-5; D ambiguous. The CDR3 has 13 amino acids. Trimming took off 0 bases at V and 4 bases at J, with 4 bases between the two ends. Germline V gene lookup returns CDR1 MGHRA and CDR2 YSYEKL.

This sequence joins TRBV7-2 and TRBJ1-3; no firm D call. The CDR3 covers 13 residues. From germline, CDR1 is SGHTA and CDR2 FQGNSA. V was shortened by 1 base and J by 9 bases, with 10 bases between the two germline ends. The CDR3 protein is CASSLVVPFTIYF. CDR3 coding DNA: TGTGCCAGCAGCTTAGTGGTCCCTTTCACCATATATTTT.

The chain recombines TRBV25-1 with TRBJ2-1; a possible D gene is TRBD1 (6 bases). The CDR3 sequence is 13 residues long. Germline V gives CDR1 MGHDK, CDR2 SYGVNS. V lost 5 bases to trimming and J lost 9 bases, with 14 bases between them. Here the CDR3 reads CASSTLQGIEQFF. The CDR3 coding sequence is TGTGCCAGCAGTACCCTTCAGGGGATTGAGCAGTTCTTC.

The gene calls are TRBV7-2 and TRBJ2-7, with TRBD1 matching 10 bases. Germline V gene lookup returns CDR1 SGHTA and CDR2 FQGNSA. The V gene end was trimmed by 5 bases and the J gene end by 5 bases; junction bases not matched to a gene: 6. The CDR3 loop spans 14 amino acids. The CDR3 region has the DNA TGTGCCAGCAGCCAGGACAGGGGGTCTGACGAGCAGTACTTC. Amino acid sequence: CASSQDRGSDEQYF.

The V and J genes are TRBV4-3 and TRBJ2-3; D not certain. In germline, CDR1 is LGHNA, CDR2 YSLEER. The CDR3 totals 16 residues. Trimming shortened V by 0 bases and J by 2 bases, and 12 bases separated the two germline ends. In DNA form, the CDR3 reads TGCGCCAGCAGCCAAGATCGAACGACTCTCACAGATACGCAGTATTTT. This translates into CASSQDRTTLTDTQYF.